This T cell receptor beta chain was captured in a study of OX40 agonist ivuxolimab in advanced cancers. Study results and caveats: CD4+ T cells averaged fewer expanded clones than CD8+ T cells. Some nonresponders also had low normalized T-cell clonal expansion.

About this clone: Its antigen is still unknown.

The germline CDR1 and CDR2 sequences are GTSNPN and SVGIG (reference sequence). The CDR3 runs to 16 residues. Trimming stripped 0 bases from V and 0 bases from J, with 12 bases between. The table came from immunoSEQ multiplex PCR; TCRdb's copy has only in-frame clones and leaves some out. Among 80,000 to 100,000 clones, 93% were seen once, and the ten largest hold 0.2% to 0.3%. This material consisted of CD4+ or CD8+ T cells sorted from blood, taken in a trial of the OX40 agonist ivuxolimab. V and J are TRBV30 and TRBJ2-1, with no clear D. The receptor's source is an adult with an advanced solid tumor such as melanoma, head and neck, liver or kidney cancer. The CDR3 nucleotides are TGTGCCTGGAGTGTACAAGGCTTGGGCTCCTACAATGAGCAGTTCTTC. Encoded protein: CAWSVQGLGSYNEQFF.